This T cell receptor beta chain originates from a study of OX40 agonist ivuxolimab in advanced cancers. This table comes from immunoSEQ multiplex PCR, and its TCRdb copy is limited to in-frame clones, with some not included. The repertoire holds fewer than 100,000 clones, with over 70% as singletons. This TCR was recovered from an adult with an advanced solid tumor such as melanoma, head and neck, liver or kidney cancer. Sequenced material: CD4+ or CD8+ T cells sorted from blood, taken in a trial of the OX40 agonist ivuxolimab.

The CDR3 bases are TGTGCCTCCCAGGGGGCTAGCAATCAGCCCCAGCATTTT. Translation gives CASQGASNQPQHF. This chain links TRBV30 with TRBJ1-5; TRBD1 agrees at 8 bases. This CDR3 has 13 residues. V lost 7 bases to trimming and J lost 0 bases; unmatched junction nucleotides: 2. Germline CDR1 reads GTSNPN; CDR2 reads SVGIG (reference sequence).